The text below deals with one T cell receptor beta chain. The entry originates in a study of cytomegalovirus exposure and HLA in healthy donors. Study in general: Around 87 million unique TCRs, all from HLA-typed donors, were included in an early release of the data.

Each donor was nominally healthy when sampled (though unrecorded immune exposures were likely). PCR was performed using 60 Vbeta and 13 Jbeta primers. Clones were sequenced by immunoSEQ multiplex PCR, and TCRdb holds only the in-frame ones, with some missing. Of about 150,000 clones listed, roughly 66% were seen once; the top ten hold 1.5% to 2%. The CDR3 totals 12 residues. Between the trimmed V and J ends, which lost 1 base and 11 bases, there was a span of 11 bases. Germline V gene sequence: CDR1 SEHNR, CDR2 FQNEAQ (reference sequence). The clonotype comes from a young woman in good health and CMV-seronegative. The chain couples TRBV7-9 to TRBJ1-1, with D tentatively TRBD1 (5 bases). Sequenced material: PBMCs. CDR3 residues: CASSLVGVAAFF. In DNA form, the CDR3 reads TGTGCCAGCAGCTTAGTAGGGGTCGCGGCTTTCTTT.